This T cell receptor beta chain emerged from a study of CD8+CD57+ T cells in acquired aplastic anemia. The wider study: Each DNA sample taken from sorted CD4+ and CD8+ cells came to roughly 3.5 ug on average.

Previously, flow cytometry had revealed CD8+CD57+ cell expansion in the patients chosen for sequencing. All patients were therapy-naive when blood was sampled. General study points: No significant patient-versus-control difference appeared in CD8+ Simpson's diversity.

The template for TCR beta VDJ and CDR3 sequence profiling was genomic DNA. TCRdb reanalysed the reads using MiXCR and keeps one entry per CDR3 protein. The sample carries hundreds of thousands of distinct CDR3 sequences, about 44% recorded once. Notes on this clonotype: Its antigen is as yet unknown.

The junction had 7 bases not matched to a gene; V was cut back by 5 bases and J by 8 bases. The CDR3 extends over 14 amino acids. Looked up from germline, CDR1 is SEHNR and CDR2 is FQNEAQ (reference sequence). Sequencing was done on a sample of sorted CD4+, CD8+, or CD8+CD57+ T cells (not recorded which) from PBMCs. The chain is built from TRBV7-9 and TRBJ1-5, with TRBD1 identical over 9 bases. The TCR was taken from a human donor with aplastic anemia. The CDR3 is CASSTGTGSKPQHF. The DNA of the CDR3 is TGTGCCAGCAGCACTGGGACAGGGTCAAAGCCCCAGCATTTT.